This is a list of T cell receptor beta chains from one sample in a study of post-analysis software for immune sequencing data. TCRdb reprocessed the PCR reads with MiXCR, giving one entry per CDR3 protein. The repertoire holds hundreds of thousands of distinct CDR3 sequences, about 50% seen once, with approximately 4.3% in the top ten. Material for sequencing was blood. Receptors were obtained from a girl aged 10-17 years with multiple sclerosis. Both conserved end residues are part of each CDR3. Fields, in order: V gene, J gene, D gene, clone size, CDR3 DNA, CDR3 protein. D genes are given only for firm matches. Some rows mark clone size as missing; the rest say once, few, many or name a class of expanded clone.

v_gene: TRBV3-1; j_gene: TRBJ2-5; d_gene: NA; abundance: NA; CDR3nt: TGTGCCAGCAGCCAACCTAGGCAGGGTGGAATTCCGAAGACCCAGTACTTC; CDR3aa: CASSQPRQGGIPKTQYF
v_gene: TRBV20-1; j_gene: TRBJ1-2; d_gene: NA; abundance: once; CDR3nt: TGCAGTGCTACGTATCGGGGGGCGACCGGCTACACCTTC; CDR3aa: CSATYRGATGYTF
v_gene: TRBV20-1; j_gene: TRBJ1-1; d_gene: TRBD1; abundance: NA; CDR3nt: TGCAGTGCTAGGCGGACAGGGGGAATGAACACTGAAGCTTTCTTT; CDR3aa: CSARRTGGMNTEAFF
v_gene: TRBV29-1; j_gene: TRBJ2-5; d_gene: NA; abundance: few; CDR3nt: TGCAGCGTTGAGGCGGAGTGGAGGGAGACCCAGTACTTC; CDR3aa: CSVEAEWRETQYF
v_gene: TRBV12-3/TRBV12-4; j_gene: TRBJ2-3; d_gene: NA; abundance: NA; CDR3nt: TGTGCCAGCAGGTTCGGGGTGACCGCAGATACGCAGTATTTT; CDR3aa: CASRFGVTADTQYF
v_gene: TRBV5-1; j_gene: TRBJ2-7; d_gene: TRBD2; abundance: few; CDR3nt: TGCGCCAGCAGGCCCCGGGAGGCGGGTGATACCTACGAGCAGTACTTC; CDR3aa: CASRPREAGDTYEQYF
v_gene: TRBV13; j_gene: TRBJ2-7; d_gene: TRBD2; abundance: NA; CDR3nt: TGTGCCAGCAGCTTATCTCGGGGAGTCGGGACTACGGGCGAGCAGTACTTC; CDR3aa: CASSLSRGVGTTGEQYF
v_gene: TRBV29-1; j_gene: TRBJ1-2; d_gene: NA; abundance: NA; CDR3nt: TGCAGCGTGAACAGGGATACGAACTATGGCTACACCTTC; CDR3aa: CSVNRDTNYGYTF
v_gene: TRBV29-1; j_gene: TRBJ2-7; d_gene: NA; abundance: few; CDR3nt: TGCAGCGGCGTGGGTTTGCGGGGCGAGCAGTACTTC; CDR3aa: CSGVGLRGEQYF
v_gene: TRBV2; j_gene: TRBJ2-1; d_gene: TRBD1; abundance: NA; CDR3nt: TGTGCCAGCAGGGTGGACAGGTACAATGAGCAGTTCTTC; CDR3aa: CASRVDRYNEQFF
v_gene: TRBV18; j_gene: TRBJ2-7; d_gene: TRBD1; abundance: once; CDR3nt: TGTGCCAGCTCACCAAAGACAGGGGGCGCCGTCTACGAGCAGTACTTC; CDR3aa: CASSPKTGGAVYEQYF
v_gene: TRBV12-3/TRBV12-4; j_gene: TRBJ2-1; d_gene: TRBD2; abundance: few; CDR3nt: TGTGCCAGCAGTGAATTAGCGGGCAGCTCCTACAATGAGCAGTTCTTC; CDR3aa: CASSELAGSSYNEQFF
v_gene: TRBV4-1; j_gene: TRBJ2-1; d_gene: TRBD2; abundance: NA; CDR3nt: TGCGCCAGCAGCCAAAATTTGGGGAGCGGGGGGGCGGACAATGAGCAGTTCTTC; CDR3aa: CASSQNLGSGGADNEQFF
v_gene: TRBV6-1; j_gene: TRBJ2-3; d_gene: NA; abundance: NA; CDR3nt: TGTGCCAGCAGTGAGGCTTCAAGCACAGATACGCAGTATTTT; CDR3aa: CASSEASSTDTQYF
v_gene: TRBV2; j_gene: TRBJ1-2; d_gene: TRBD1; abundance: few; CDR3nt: TGTGAGGGGAACAGGGGACGTCTCGATGGCTACACCTTC; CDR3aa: CEGNRGRLDGYTF
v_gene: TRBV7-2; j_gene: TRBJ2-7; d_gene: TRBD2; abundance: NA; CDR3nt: TGTGCCAGCAGCTTAGTAGGGACTAGCGGGGGGCCTCTATCCTATGAGCAGTACTTC; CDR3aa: CASSLVGTSGGPLSYEQYF